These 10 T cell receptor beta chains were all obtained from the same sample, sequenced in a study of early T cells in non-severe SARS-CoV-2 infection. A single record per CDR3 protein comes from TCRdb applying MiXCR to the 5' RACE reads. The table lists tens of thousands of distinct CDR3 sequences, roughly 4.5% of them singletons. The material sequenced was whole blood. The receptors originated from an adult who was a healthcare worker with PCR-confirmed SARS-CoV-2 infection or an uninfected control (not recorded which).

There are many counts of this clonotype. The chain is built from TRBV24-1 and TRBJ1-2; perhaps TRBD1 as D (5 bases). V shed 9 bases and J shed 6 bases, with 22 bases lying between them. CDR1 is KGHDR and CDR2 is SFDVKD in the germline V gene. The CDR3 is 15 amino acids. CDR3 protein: CATPTGAGFFDGYTF. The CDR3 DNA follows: TGTGCCACCCCTACCGGGGCAGGATTTTTCGATGGCTACACCTTC.

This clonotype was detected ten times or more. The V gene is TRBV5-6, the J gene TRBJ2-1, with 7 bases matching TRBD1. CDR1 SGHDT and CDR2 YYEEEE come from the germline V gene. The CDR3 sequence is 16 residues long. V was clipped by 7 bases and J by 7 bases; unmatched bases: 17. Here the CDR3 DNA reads TGTGCCAGCTACTCGACCCGACAGGGAAACGCGAATGAGCAGTTCTTC. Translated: CASYSTRQGNANEQFF.

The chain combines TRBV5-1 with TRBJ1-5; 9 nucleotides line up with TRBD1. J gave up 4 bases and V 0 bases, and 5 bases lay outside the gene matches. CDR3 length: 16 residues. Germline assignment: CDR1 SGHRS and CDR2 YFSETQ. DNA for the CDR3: TGCGCCAGCAGCTTGGGGACAGGGGTCGAAAATCAGCCCCAGCATTTT. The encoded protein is CASSLGTGVENQPQHF.

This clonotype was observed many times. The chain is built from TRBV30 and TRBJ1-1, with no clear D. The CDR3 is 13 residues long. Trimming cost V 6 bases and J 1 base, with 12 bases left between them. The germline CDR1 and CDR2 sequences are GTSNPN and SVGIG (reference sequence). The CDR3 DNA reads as TGTGCCTGCCCTATTGGATGGAACACTGAAGCTTTCTTT. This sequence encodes CACPIGWNTEAFF. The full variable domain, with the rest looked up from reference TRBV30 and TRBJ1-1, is SQTIHQWPATLVQPVGSPLSLECTVEGTSNPNLYWYRQAAGRGLQLLFYSVGIGQISSEVPQNLSASRPQDRQFILSSKKLLLSDSGFYLCACPIGWNTEAFFGQGTRLTVV.

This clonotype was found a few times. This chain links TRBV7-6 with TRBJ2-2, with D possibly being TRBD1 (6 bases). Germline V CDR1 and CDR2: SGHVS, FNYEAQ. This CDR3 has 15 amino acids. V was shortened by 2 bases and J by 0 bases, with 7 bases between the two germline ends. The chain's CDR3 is CASSLSGANTGELFF. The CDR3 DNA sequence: TGTGCCAGCAGCTTATCAGGGGCGAACACCGGGGAGCTGTTTTTT. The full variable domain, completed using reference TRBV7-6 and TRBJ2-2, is GAGVSQSPRYKVTKRGQDVALRCDPISGHVSLYWYRQALGQGPEFLTYFNYEAQQDKSGLPNDRFSAERPEGSISTLTIQRTEQRDSAMYRCASSLSGANTGELFFGEGSRLTVL.

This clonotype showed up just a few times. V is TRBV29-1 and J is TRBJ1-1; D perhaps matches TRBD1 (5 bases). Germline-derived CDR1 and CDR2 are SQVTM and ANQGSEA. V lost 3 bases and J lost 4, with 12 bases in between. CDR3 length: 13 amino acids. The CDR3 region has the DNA TGCAGCGTTGATGGGAGGGGAGGCACTGAAGCTTTCTTT. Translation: CSVDGRGGTEAFF.

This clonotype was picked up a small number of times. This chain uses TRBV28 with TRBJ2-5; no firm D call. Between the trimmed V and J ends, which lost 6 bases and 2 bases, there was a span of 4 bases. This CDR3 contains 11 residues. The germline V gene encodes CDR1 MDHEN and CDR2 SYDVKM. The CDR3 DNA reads TGTGCCAGCAGCAGGCAAGAGACCCAGTACTTC. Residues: CASSRQETQYF.

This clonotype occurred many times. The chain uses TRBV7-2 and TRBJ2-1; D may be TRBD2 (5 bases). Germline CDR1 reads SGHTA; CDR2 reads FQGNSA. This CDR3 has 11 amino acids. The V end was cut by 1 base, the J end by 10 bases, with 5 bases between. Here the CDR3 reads CASSLGREQFF. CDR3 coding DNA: TGTGCCAGCAGCTTAGGGAGGGAGCAGTTCTTC.

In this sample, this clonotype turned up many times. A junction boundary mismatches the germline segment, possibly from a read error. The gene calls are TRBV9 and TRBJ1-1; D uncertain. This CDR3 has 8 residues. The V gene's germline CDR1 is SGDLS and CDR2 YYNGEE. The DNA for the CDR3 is TGTGCCAGCAGCCCCCTCACCTTT. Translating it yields CASSPLTF.

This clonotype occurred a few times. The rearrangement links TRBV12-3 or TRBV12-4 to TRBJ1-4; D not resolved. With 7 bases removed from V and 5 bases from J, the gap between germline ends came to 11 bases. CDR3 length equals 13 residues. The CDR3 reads CASTPAVNEKLFF. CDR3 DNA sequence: TGTGCCAGCACCCCCGCCGTGAATGAAAAACTGTTTTTT.